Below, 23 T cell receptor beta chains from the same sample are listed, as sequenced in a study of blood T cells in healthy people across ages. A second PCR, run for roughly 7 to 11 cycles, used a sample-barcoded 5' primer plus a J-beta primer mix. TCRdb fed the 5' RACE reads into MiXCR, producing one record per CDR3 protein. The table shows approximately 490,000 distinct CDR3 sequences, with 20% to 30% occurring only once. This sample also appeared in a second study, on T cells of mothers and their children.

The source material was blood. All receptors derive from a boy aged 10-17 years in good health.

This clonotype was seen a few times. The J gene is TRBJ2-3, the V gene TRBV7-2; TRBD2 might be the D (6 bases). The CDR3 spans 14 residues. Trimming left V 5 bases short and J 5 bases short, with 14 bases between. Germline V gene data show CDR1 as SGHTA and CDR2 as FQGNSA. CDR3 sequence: CASSQGLPKDTQYF. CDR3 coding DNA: TGTGCCAGCAGCCAGGGACTTCCCAAAGATACGCAGTATTTT.

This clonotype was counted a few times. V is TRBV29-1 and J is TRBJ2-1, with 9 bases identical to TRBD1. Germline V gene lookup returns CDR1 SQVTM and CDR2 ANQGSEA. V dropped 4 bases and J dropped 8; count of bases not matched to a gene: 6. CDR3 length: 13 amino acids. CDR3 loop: CSVVGQGGDEQFF. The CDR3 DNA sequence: TGCAGCGTTGTGGGACAGGGAGGTGATGAGCAGTTCTTC.

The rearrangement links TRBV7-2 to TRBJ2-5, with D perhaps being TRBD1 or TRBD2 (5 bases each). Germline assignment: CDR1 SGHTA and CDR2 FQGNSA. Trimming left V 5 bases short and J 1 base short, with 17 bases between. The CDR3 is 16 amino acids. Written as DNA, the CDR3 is TGTGCCAGCAGCCCATGGGACGTCGCTACCCAAGAGACCCAGTACTTC. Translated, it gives CASSPWDVATQETQYF.

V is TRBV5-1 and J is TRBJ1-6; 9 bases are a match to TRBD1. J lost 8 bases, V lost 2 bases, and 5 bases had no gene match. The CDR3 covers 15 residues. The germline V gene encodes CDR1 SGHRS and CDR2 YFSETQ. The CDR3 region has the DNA TGCGCCAGCAGCTTACCGGGACAGGGATATTCACCCCTCCACTTT. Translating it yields CASSLPGQGYSPLHF.

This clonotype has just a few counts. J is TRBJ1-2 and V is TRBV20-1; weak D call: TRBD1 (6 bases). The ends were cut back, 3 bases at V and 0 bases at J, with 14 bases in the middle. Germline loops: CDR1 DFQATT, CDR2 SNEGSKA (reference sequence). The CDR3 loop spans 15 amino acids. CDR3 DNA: TGCAGTGCTAGCCCCCGGGACACTCCTAACTATGGCTACACCTTC. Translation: CSASPRDTPNYGYTF.

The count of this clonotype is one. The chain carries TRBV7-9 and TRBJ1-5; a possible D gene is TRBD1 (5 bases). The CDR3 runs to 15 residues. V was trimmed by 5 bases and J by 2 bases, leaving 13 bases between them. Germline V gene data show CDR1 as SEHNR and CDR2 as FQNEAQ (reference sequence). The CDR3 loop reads CASSDSLGGNQPQHF. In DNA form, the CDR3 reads TGTGCCAGCAGCGATTCTCTGGGGGGCAATCAGCCCCAGCATTTT. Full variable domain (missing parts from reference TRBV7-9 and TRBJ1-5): DTGVSQNPRHKITKRGQNVTFRCDPISEHNRLYWYRQTLGQGPEFLTYFQNEAQLEKSRLLSDRFSAERPKGSFSTLEIQRTEQGDSAMYLCASSDSLGGNQPQHFGDGTRLSIL.

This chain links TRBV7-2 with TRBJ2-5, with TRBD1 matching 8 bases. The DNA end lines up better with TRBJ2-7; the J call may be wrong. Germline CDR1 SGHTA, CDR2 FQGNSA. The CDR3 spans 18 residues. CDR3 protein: CASSRGQGLRVAAHEQYF. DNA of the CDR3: TGTGCCAGCAGCCGTGGACAGGGACTCCGGGTAGCTGCTCACGAGCAGTACTTC.

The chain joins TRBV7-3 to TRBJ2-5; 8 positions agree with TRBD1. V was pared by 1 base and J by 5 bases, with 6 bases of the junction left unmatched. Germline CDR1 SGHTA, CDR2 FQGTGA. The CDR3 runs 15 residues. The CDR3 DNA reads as TGTGCCAGCAGCTTAATGCCAGGGGGCTGGGAGACCCAGTACTTC. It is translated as CASSLMPGGWETQYF.

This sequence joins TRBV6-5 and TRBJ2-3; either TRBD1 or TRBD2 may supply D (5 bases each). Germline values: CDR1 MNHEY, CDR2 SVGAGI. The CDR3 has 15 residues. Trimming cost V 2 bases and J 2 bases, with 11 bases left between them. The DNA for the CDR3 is TGTGCCAGCAGTTACATCCTGGGGGACACAGATACGCAGTATTTT. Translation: CASSYILGDTDTQYF.

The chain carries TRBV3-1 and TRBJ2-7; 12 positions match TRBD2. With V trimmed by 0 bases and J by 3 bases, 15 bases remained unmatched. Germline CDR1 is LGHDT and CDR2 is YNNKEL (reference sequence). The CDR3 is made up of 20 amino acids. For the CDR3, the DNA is TGTGCCAGCAGCCAAGAAAGACTAGCGGGGGACCTCTCCGTGGTCTACGAGCAGTACTTC. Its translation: CASSQERLAGDLSVVYEQYF.

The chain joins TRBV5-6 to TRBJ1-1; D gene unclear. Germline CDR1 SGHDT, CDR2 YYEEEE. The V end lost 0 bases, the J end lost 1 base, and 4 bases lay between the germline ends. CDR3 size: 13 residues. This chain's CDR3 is CASSLDWNTEAFF. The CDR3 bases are TGTGCCAGCAGCTTGGACTGGAACACTGAAGCTTTCTTT.

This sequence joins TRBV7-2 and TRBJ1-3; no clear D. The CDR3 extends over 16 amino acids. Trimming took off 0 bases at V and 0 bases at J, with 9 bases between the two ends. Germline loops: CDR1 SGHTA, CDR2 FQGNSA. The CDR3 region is CASSLAVSTSGNTIYF. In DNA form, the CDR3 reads TGTGCCAGCAGCTTAGCGGTATCAACCTCTGGAAACACCATATATTTT.

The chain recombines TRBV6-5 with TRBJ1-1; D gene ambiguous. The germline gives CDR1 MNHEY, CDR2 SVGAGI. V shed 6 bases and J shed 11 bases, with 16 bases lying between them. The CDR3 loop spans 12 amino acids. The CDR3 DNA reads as TGTGCCAGCAGGAGTGGTGGAGGGCGTGCTTTCTTT. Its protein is CASRSGGGRAFF.

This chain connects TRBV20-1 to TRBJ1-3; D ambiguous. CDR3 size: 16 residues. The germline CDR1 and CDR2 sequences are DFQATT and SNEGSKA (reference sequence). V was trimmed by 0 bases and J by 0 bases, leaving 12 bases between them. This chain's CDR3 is CSARDLDVLSGNTIYF. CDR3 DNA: TGCAGTGCTAGAGATCTAGACGTCCTCTCTGGAAACACCATATATTTT.

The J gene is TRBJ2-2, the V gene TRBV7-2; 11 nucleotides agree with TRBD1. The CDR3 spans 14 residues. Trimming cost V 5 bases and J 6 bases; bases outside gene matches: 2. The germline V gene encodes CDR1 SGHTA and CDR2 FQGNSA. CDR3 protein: CASSRGQGAGELFF. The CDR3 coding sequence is TGTGCCAGCAGCCGGGGACAGGGGGCCGGGGAGCTGTTTTTT.

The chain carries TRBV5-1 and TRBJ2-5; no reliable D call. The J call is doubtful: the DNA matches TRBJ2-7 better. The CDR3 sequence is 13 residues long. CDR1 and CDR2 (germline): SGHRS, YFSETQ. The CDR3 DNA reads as TGCGCCAGCAGCTTGGTAGCCGATTACGAGCAGTACTTC. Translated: CASSLVADYEQYF.

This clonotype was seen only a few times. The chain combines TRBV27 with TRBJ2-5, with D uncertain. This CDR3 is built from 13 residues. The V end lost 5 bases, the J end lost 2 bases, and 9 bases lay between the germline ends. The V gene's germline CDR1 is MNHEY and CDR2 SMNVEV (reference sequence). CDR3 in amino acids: CASSPGWQETQYF. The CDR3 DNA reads TGTGCCAGCAGTCCCGGTTGGCAAGAGACCCAGTACTTC.

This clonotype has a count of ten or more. The CDR3: CASSPHQGGDYEQYF. CDR3 nucleotides: TGTGCCAGCTCACCACATCAGGGGGGCGACTACGAGCAGTACTTC. V is TRBV18 and J is TRBJ2-7, with D maybe TRBD1 (7 bases). Trimming removed 1 base from V and 3 bases from J, with 13 bases in between. The CDR3 runs to 15 residues. CDR1 KGHSH and CDR2 LQKENI come from the germline V gene.

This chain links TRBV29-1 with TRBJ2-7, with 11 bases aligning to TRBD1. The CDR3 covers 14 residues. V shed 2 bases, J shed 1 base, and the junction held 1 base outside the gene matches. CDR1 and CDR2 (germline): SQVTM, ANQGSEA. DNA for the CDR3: TGCAGCGTTGAAAGGGACAGGGGGTCCTACGAGCAGTACTTC. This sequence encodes CSVERDRGSYEQYF.

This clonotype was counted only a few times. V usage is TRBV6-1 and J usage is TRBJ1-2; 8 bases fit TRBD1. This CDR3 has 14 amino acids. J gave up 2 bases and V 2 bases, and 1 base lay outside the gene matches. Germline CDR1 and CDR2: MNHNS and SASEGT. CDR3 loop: CASSERTGNYGYTF. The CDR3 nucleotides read TGTGCCAGCAGTGAACGGACAGGGAACTATGGCTACACCTTC.

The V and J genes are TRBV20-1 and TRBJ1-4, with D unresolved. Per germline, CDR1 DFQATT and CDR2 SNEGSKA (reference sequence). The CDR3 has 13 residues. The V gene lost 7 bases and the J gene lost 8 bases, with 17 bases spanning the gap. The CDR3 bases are TGCAGTGTCCAGCAGGAAGTTTCCGAAAAACTGTTTTTT. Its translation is CSVQQEVSEKLFF.

CDR3: CSARDRKGNTDTQYF. The CDR3, as DNA: TGCAGTGCTAGAGATAGAAAAGGGAACACAGATACGCAGTATTTT. The chain carries TRBV20-1 and TRBJ2-3; D ambiguous. With 0 bases removed from V and 2 bases from J, the gap between germline ends came to 12 bases. CDR1 is DFQATT and CDR2 is SNEGSKA in the germline V gene (reference sequence). This CDR3 region has 15 residues.

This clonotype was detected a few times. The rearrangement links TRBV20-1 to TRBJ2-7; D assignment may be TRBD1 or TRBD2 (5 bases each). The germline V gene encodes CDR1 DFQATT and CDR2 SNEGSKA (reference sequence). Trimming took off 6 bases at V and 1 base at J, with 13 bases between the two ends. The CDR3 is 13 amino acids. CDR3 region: CSAGAEHSYEQYF. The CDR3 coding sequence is TGCAGTGCCGGGGCAGAACATTCCTACGAGCAGTACTTC.